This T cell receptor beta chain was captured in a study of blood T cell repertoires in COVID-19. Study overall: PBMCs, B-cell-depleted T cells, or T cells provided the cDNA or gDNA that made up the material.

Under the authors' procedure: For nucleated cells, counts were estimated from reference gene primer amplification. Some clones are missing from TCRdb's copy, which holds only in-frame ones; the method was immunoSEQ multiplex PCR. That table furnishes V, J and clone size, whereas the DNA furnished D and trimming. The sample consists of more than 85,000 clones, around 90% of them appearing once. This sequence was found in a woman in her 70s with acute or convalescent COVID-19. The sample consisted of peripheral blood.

The CDR3 spells CASRPEGGSRIDTQYF. CDR3 sequence (DNA): TGTGCCAGCAGGCCCGAGGGGGGGAGTCGTATTGATACGCAGTATTTT. The gene calls are TRBV2 and TRBJ2-3, with a possible D match to TRBD2 (7 bases). CDR3 length equals 16 residues. CDR1 and CDR2 (germline): SNHLY, FYNNEI. The ends were cut back, 6 bases at V and 6 bases at J, with 22 bases in the middle. Together with reference TRBV2 and TRBJ2-3, the CDR3 gives the full variable domain: EPEVTQTPSHQVTQMGQEVILRCVPISNHLYFYWYRQILGQKVEFLVSFYNNEISEKSEIFDDQFSVERPDGSNFTLKIRSTKLEDSAMYFCASRPEGGSRIDTQYFGPGTRLTVL.